Below, 30 T cell receptor beta chains from the same sample are listed, as sequenced in a study of blood T cell repertoires in COVID-19. Data came from immunoSEQ multiplex PCR; TCRdb stores just in-frame clones and leaves some out. The sample includes approximately 110,000 clones, 85% of them seen just once. What was sequenced was peripheral blood. Every receptor here comes from a human donor in a cohort sampled during active COVID-19.

This clone was counted only a few times. The genes are TRBV28 and TRBJ2-4; a weak D match, TRBD2 (5 bases). The CDR3 spans 17 residues. Trimming shortened V by 5 bases and J by 1 base, and 18 bases separated the two germline ends. CDR1 is MDHEN, CDR2 SYDVKM, per germline. CDR3 in DNA: TGTGCCAGCAGTCCCGAGACCCGGAGGTGGGCCAAAAACATTCAGTACTTC. Translating gives CASSPETRRWAKNIQYF.

The sample holds a few counts of this clone. V and J are TRBV11-2 and TRBJ2-1, with 8 nucleotides matching TRBD2. The J segment lost 7 bases and the V segment lost 3 bases, leaving 5 bases of the junction unmatched. CDR3 length: 14 residues. The germline V gene encodes CDR1 SGHAT and CDR2 FQNNGV. The CDR3: CASSLQRGTNEQFF. CDR3 in DNA: TGTGCCAGCAGCTTGCAGCGGGGGACAAATGAGCAGTTCTTC.

The chain employs TRBV5-6 and TRBJ2-7; no reliable D call. The CDR3 is made up of 14 amino acids. Germline CDR1 is SGHDT and CDR2 is YYEEEE. Trimming stripped 0 bases from V and 4 bases from J, with 11 bases between. CDR3 bases: TGTGCCAGCAGCTTGGGAGGCGATAGGTACGAGCAGTACTTC. Translation: CASSLGGDRYEQYF.

The count of this clone is one. V is TRBV24-1 and J is TRBJ1-1; TRBD1 agrees at 10 bases. Germline V gene lookup returns CDR1 KGHDR and CDR2 SFDVKD. V lost 12 bases to trimming and J lost 8 bases; unmatched junction nucleotides: 11. CDR3 length: 13 residues. The CDR3, as DNA: TGTGCCTCCCGGGACAGGGGCCGTCCCGAAGCTTTCTTT. This sequence encodes CASRDRGRPEAFF.

The chain couples TRBV30 to TRBJ2-3; tentative D call: TRBD2 (5 bases). CDR1 is GTSNPN, CDR2 SVGIG, per germline (reference sequence). CDR3 size: 13 residues. Trimming left V 2 bases short and J 6 bases short, with 12 bases between. The CDR3 region is CAWSRGRRDTQYF. CDR3 sequence (DNA): TGTGCCTGGAGTCGGGGTCGAAGGGATACGCAGTATTTT. Based on the CDR3 plus reference TRBV30 and TRBJ2-3, the full variable domain is SQTIHQWPATLVQPVGSPLSLECTVEGTSNPNLYWYRQAAGRGLQLLFYSVGIGQISSEVPQNLSASRPQDRQFILSSKKLLLSDSGFYLCAWSRGRRDTQYFGPGTRLTVL.

The chain has TRBV10-3 and TRBJ2-1; tentatively, D is TRBD2 (6 bases). The CDR3 sequence is 15 residues long. V lost 0 bases and J lost 8, with 14 bases in between. CDR1 and CDR2 (germline): ENHRY, SYGVKD. CDR3 residues: CAISESRRGSHEQFF. CDR3 coding DNA: TGTGCCATCAGTGAGTCGAGACGGGGGAGTCATGAGCAGTTCTTC.

The chain links TRBV6-5 to TRBJ1-5; the D gene is possibly TRBD1 (5 bases). The CDR3 loop spans 13 amino acids. Germline CDR1 reads MNHEY; CDR2 reads SVGAGI. V dropped 2 bases and J dropped 5 bases, with 7 bases sitting between them. CDR3 nucleotides: TGTGCCAGCAGTTACCGCAGGGATCAGCCCCAGCATTTT. Its protein product is CASSYRRDQPQHF.

The chain carries TRBV3-1 (or the pseudogene TRBV3-2) and TRBJ2-6; TRBD1 agrees at 8 bases. This CDR3 is 18 amino acids long. V was clipped by 4 bases and J by 2 bases; unmatched bases: 10. Germline assignment: CDR1 LGHDT and CDR2 YNNKEL (reference sequence). The CDR3 sequence: CASSRGQGTVTGANVLTF. CDR3 bases: TGTGCCAGCAGCCGAGGACAGGGCACCGTGACTGGGGCCAACGTCCTGACTTTC.

This sequence joins TRBV7-2 and TRBJ1-5, with TRBD1 as a possible D gene (6 bases). From germline, CDR1 is SGHTA and CDR2 FQGNSA. The V gene lost 3 bases and the J gene lost 4 bases, with 7 bases spanning the gap. This CDR3 is built from 13 residues. The CDR3 sequence: CASSLDRNQPQHF. As DNA, the CDR3 is TGTGCCAGCAGCTTGGACAGAAATCAGCCCCAGCATTTT.

The chain uses TRBV10-3 and TRBJ2-7; tentative D call: TRBD2 (5 bases). The CDR3 contains 13 residues. The V gene lost 7 bases and the J gene lost 3 bases, with 13 bases spanning the gap. CDR1 is ENHRY and CDR2 is SYGVKD in the germline V gene. The CDR3: CAINTPGGYEQYF. The CDR3 nucleotides are TGTGCCATCAACACCCCAGGAGGCTACGAGCAGTACTTC.

The chain has TRBV10-2 and TRBJ1-1, with D unclear. Germline V gene sequence: CDR1 WSHSY, CDR2 SAAADI. The CDR3 totals 14 residues. V was clipped by 0 bases and J by 2 bases, with 7 bases between them. The CDR3 DNA reads as TGCGCCAGCAGTGAGTCCCGGAGTAACACTGAAGCTTTCTTT. Translating it yields CASSESRSNTEAFF.

The chain joins TRBV5-1 to TRBJ1-2; TRBD1 aligns across 8 bases. CDR1 is SGHRS, CDR2 YFSETQ, per germline. This CDR3 has 16 residues. V shed 0 bases, J shed 1 base, and the junction held 5 bases outside the gene matches. The CDR3 region is CASSLDPTGDNYGYTF. Here the CDR3 DNA reads TGCGCCAGCAGCTTGGACCCGACAGGGGATAACTATGGCTACACCTTC.

This clone has a handful of counts. This chain joins TRBV5-3 and TRBJ2-3; 11 bases align to TRBD2. TRBV5-3 counts as an open reading frame of uncertain function. CDR3 length: 19 residues. V dropped 4 bases and J dropped 5; count of bases not matched to a gene: 18. The CDR3 protein is CARSPHTTYSGGAGDTQYF. As DNA, the CDR3 is TGTGCCAGAAGCCCACATACCACTTATAGCGGGGGGGCTGGAGATACGCAGTATTTT.

The chain employs TRBV10-3 and TRBJ1-5; possible D gene TRBD1, 5 bases. V lost 0 bases and J lost 6, with 15 bases in between. Germline values: CDR1 ENHRY, CDR2 SYGVKD. The CDR3 loop spans 16 amino acids. The CDR3 nucleotides read TGTGCCATCAGTGAGTCACGGGACTTCGGGCGTCAGCCCCAGCATTTT. It translates to CAISESRDFGRQPQHF.

This chain connects TRBV14 to TRBJ2-1, with a possible D match to TRBD2 (6 bases). This CDR3 has 14 residues. V dropped 3 bases and J dropped 6 bases, with 12 bases sitting between them. Germline CDR1 reads SGHDN; CDR2 reads FVKESK. The CDR3 DNA reads TGTGCCAGCAGCCACCTTACTAGCCCCAATGAGCAGTTCTTC. Amino acid sequence: CASSHLTSPNEQFF.

The J gene is TRBJ2-7, the V gene TRBV6-5; 10 bases map to TRBD1. Trimming took 2 bases from V and 7 from J; bases not matched to a gene: 2. The CDR3 covers 13 residues. From germline, CDR1 is MNHEY and CDR2 SVGAGI. CDR3 bases: TGTGCCAGCAGTTACCGGACAGGGGGGGAGCAGTACTTC. Translated: CASSYRTGGEQYF.

The chain couples TRBV6-5 to TRBJ1-5; D gene uncertain. The V end was cut by 0 bases, the J end by 2 bases, with 8 bases between. Germline CDR1 MNHEY, CDR2 SVGAGI. The CDR3 runs 15 residues. CDR3 loop: CASSYSYGGNQPQHF. In nucleotides, the CDR3 is TGTGCCAGCAGTTACTCTTACGGTGGCAATCAGCCCCAGCATTTT.

The gene calls are TRBV27 and TRBJ1-4, with 8 nucleotides matching TRBD1. The CDR3 covers 14 residues. CDR1 is MNHEY, CDR2 SMNVEV, per germline (reference sequence). V lost 5 bases, J lost 5 bases, and 4 bases stayed unmatched. CDR3 protein: CASSARQGNEKLFF. CDR3 DNA sequence: TGTGCCAGCAGTGCTCGACAGGGGAATGAAAAACTGTTTTTT.

V usage is TRBV19 and J usage is TRBJ1-5; D is possibly TRBD1 (5 bases). In germline, CDR1 is LNHDA, CDR2 SQIVND (reference sequence). V was clipped by 7 bases and J by 0 bases, with 19 bases between them. This CDR3 is built from 17 residues. CDR3 nucleotide sequence: TGTGCCAGTAAAAGGGAGGGGAGGTTTTATAGCAATCAGCCCCAGCATTTT. As protein: CASKREGRFYSNQPQHF.

The V and J genes are TRBV10-2 and TRBJ2-3; 10 bases align to TRBD2. Trimming at V came to 4 bases and at J to 0 bases, leaving 10 bases not matched to a gene. This CDR3 comprises 18 residues. Germline V gene lookup returns CDR1 WSHSY and CDR2 SAAADI. CDR3 nucleotides: TGCGCCAGCAGTGCATCAGCGGGGGGGAGTACTAGCACAGATACGCAGTATTTT. This gives the protein CASSASAGGSTSTDTQYF.

The chain has TRBV10-3 and TRBJ1-1; D is ambiguous. The V gene's germline CDR1 is ENHRY and CDR2 SYGVKD. Trimming removed 5 bases from V and 3 bases from J, with 16 bases in between. The CDR3 contains 15 residues. DNA of the CDR3: TGTGCCATCAGTACCCTTGGAGTGGCGGACACTGAAGCTTTCTTT. This sequence encodes CAISTLGVADTEAFF.

This clone was seen more than once but under ten times. The J gene is TRBJ1-1, the V gene TRBV7-9; tentative D call: TRBD1 (6 bases). Trimming stripped 2 bases from V and 5 bases from J, with 9 bases between. In germline, CDR1 is SEHNR, CDR2 FQNEAQ (reference sequence). This CDR3 is built from 13 residues. CDR3 coding DNA: TGTGCCAGCAGCTTAAATCAGGGGACTGAAGCTTTCTTT. Its protein product is CASSLNQGTEAFF.

The V gene is TRBV7-8, the J gene TRBJ2-6; 9 bases fit TRBD1. This CDR3 has 21 amino acids. Germline V gene data show CDR1 as SGHVS and CDR2 as FQNEAQ. With 5 bases clipped from V and 0 bases from J, the junction kept 17 bases outside the gene matches. In nucleotides, the CDR3 is TGTGCCAGCAGCCGACTCGGAAGGACAGGGGACTCCTACTCTGGGGCCAACGTCCTGACTTTC. This translates into CASSRLGRTGDSYSGANVLTF.

The V gene is TRBV15, the J gene TRBJ1-1; D is perhaps TRBD1 (5 bases). Germline V gives CDR1 LNHNV, CDR2 YYDKDF (reference sequence). The CDR3 runs 15 residues. Trimming pared 6 bases from V and 6 bases from J, leaving 20 bases between. Here the CDR3 reads CATRPQAGESSEAFF. CDR3 in DNA: TGTGCCACCAGACCTCAGGCGGGGGAGTCCTCTGAAGCTTTCTTT.

The chain joins TRBV7-6 to TRBJ1-4; unclear D gene. This CDR3 comprises 15 residues. Germline V gene data show CDR1 as SGHVS and CDR2 as FNYEAQ. Between the trimmed V and J ends, which lost 1 base and 5 bases, there was a span of 11 bases. The DNA for the CDR3 is TGTGCCAGCAGCTTAGGGTCAGATGCAAATGAAAAACTGTTTTTT. Amino acids: CASSLGSDANEKLFF.

The chain uses TRBV5-6 and TRBJ1-1; D unresolved. V was trimmed by 4 bases and J by 1 base, leaving 11 bases between them. Germline V CDR1 and CDR2: SGHDT, YYEEEE. CDR3 size: 14 residues. In DNA, the CDR3 is TGTGCCAGCAGCCTCGGTCCCCGGAACACTGAAGCTTTCTTT. The encoded protein is CASSLGPRNTEAFF.

This chain connects TRBV19 to TRBJ2-3; 9 bases fit TRBD2. CDR3 length: 17 residues. Germline lookup yields CDR1 LNHDA and CDR2 SQIVND (reference sequence). V shed 5 bases and J 0 bases; nucleotides not matched to a gene: 9. The CDR3 DNA is TGTGCCAGTAGTCGAGCAGCGGGGGGAACTAGCACAGATACGCAGTATTTT. Translating it yields CASSRAAGGTSTDTQYF.

The V and J genes are TRBV27 and TRBJ2-1, with D perhaps matching TRBD2 (5 bases). Trimming cost V 5 bases and J 4 bases, with 12 bases left between them. The CDR3 has 14 amino acids. The germline gives CDR1 MNHEY, CDR2 SMNVEV (reference sequence). CDR3 nucleotides: TGTGCCAGCAGTCCCATGGGGAGTTACAATGAGCAGTTCTTC. This codes for CASSPMGSYNEQFF.

The chain carries TRBV10-3 and TRBJ1-3, with 7 positions matching TRBD1. V was clipped by 7 bases and J by 8 bases; unmatched bases: 8. From germline, CDR1 is ENHRY and CDR2 SYGVKD. The CDR3 loop spans 13 amino acids. The CDR3 coding sequence is TGTGCCATCACCGGACAGGTCGCGGACACCATATATTTT. Translating gives CAITGQVADTIYF.

The V and J genes are TRBV5-1 and TRBJ2-2; 7 bases fit TRBD1. The CDR3 is 14 amino acids. The germline gives CDR1 SGHRS, CDR2 YFSETQ. V lost 3 bases and J lost 5; bases outside the gene matches: 4. The DNA of the CDR3 is TGCGCCAGCAGCTCAGACAGGGTTACCGGGGAGCTGTTTTTT. This sequence encodes CASSSDRVTGELFF.